Shown below are 9 T cell receptor beta chains from a single sample sequenced in a study of regulatory T cells in long-lasting Graves disease. As for time point: newly diagnosed GD, antithyroid drugs for less than 3 months. Researchers made the TCR library from RNA that was extracted from PBMCs. In building TCR beta libraries, iRepertoire HTBI primers were used together with Arm-PCR of CDR3 regions. TCRdb re-called the multiplex PCR reads with MiXCR, one entry per CDR3 protein. In the table there are 200,000 to 250,000 distinct CDR3 sequences, approximately 18% of which are singletons. These records were also assigned to another study, of T cells in Graves' hyperthyroidism and ophthalmopathy.

The input for sequencing was peripheral blood mononuclear cells (PBMCs), taken at new diagnosis, from a patient treated with antithyroid drugs. These receptors all stem from a woman aged 25 to 45 with Graves disease.

The chain recombines TRBV9 with TRBJ2-3; the D gene is possibly TRBD1 (5 bases). Trimming cost V 7 bases and J 0 bases, with 9 bases left between them. This CDR3 comprises 13 residues. Germline CDR1 reads SGDLS; CDR2 reads YYNGEE. CDR3 DNA sequence: TGTGCCAGCGGAAGGGGAAGCACAGATACGCAGTATTTT. Its translation: CASGRGSTDTQYF.

This clonotype has ten or more counts. The chain carries TRBV3-1 and TRBJ2-5, with 8 bases aligning to TRBD2. This CDR3 region has 15 residues. Germline CDR1 LGHDT, CDR2 YNNKEL (reference sequence). Trimming at V came to 4 bases and at J to 5 bases, leaving 9 bases not matched to a gene. The CDR3 sequence is CASSPRTSMMETQYF. The CDR3 coding sequence is TGTGCCAGCAGCCCGCGGACTAGCATGATGGAGACCCAGTACTTC.

There are many counts of this clonotype. The chain has TRBV18 and TRBJ2-3, with 10 bases that match TRBD2. The CDR3 contains 16 residues. Germline CDR1 is KGHSH and CDR2 is LQKENI. After removal of 3 bases from V and 2 bases from J, the junction contained 5 bases not matched to a gene. CDR3 sequence: CASSPRAGGFTDTQYF. In DNA, the CDR3 is TGTGCCAGCTCACCGAGAGCGGGAGGGTTCACAGATACGCAGTATTTT.

This clonotype has a count of ten or more. The chain joins TRBV28 to TRBJ2-1, with D tentatively TRBD1 (5 bases). V was pared by 3 bases and J by 7 bases, with 16 bases between. The CDR3 spans 15 residues. Germline V CDR1 and CDR2: MDHEN, SYDVKM. The CDR3 here is CASSFMGYRSNEQFF. The DNA for the CDR3 is TGTGCCAGCAGTTTTATGGGGTACAGGAGTAATGAGCAGTTCTTC.

This chain links TRBV2 with TRBJ2-1, with D possibly being TRBD2 (6 bases). The CDR3 has 15 amino acids. Deletions cut 6 bases from V and 8 bases from J, with 20 bases between. CDR1 is SNHLY, CDR2 FYNNEI, per germline. CDR3 nucleotides: TGTGCCAGCAGGGAGACTAGTAAGGTACAGGATGAGCAGTTCTTC. Amino acids: CASRETSKVQDEQFF.

This clonotype was counted ten times or more. The chain couples TRBV28 to TRBJ2-7; no clear D. In germline, CDR1 is MDHEN, CDR2 SYDVKM. V gave up 3 bases and J gave up 3 bases, with 6 bases separating them. CDR3 length equals 12 residues. This CDR3 is CASSFPSYEQYF. CDR3 nucleotides: TGTGCCAGCAGTTTTCCGAGCTACGAGCAGTACTTC.

This clonotype occurred a few times. This chain joins TRBV24-1 and TRBJ2-2, with 10 positions matching TRBD1. Germline values: CDR1 KGHDR, CDR2 SFDVKD. The CDR3 is 14 amino acids. The trim removed 9 bases at V and 7 bases at J, leaving 7 bases unmatched. In DNA, the CDR3 is TGTGCCACCCGGGACAGGGGTGCGATCGGGGAGCTGTTTTTT. Protein: CATRDRGAIGELFF.

This clonotype was observed at least ten times. The chain is built from TRBV27 and TRBJ1-1; D possibly corresponds to TRBD1 (5 bases). The V and J ends lost 3 bases and 2 bases respectively, with 16 bases between them. Germline assignment: CDR1 MNHEY and CDR2 SMNVEV (reference sequence). The CDR3 runs 16 residues. This CDR3 reads CASSFFGQGQNTEAFF. Written as DNA, the CDR3 is TGTGCCAGCAGTTTTTTCGGACAAGGGCAAAACACTGAAGCTTTCTTT.

This clonotype has at least ten counts. This chain uses TRBV20-1 with TRBJ2-7; a possible D gene is TRBD2 (7 bases). Germline-derived CDR1 and CDR2 are DFQATT and SNEGSKA (reference sequence). This CDR3 spans 12 amino acids. Between the trimmed V and J ends, which lost 6 bases and 1 base, there was a span of 10 bases. CDR3 sequence reads: CSAGGQSYEQYF. The CDR3 nucleotides read TGCAGTGCGGGGGGGCAGTCCTACGAGCAGTACTTC.